This T cell receptor (beta chain) emerged from a study of TIL therapy for anti-PD-1-resistant metastatic lung cancer. Turning to the study itself: Median tumor mutation burden was under 1.9 mutations per megabase. Whole-study results and caveats: This highly selected cohort may not generalize to typical lung cancer patients. Many TIL product clones were absent from baseline tumor, suggesting clonal contraction. Compared with baseline intratumoral T cells, expanded TIL cultures were more clonal and less diverse (around 6% vs 30%).

Time point noted: pre-treatment sample, taken before nivolumab and TIL therapy. Most excised metastases sampled were pleural nodules or supraclavicular lymph nodes. On this clone: Its antigen is still unknown.

Germline trimming cut 4 bases from V and 7 bases from J; bases unmatched to any gene: 12. The CDR3 loop spans 16 amino acids. The germline V gene encodes CDR1 SGDLS and CDR2 YYNGEE. The immunoSEQ assay was v3. Sequencing used immunoSEQ multiplex PCR; TCRdb keeps in-frame clones, though not all of them. The table records about 25,000 clones, roughly 72% of them present only once. The source was tumor tissue, collected at baseline. This receptor was taken from a person aged 25 to 79 with non-small cell lung cancer. The rearrangement uses TRBV9 and TRBJ2-2, with TRBD2 matching 8 bases. CDR3 bases: TGTGCCAGCAGCCATGGACTAGCCCTAGGGGTCGGGGAGCTGTTTTTT. Its protein product is CASSHGLALGVGELFF.